Shown below are 8 T cell receptor beta chains from a single sample sequenced in a study of cytomegalovirus exposure and HLA in healthy donors (dated by TCRdb to 2015 to 2018). Receptor amplification or capture employed the immunoSEQ multiplex PCR assay. A mixture of 60 forward primers for TCR Vbeta segments and 13 reverse primers for TCR Jbeta segments was used in the multiplex PCR. TCRdb took this table from immuneACCESS and kept in-frame rearrangements with V and J called. Such tables lack part of the clones; where checked against another copy, unresolved V genes explain under half of the gap, and the rest is unexplained. The sample table records 150,000 to 200,000 clones; just under 80% of these occur just once. Approximately 5.4% of the sample rests with the top ten. The material sequenced was PBMCs. The receptors originated from a woman in her 30s in good health and CMV-seropositive.

The chain links TRBV5-4 to TRBJ2-3; 8 bases agree with TRBD2. The CDR3 is made up of 15 amino acids. The germline V gene encodes CDR1 SGHNT and CDR2 YYREEE (reference sequence). The V segment lost 4 bases and the J segment 4 bases; nucleotides outside the gene matches: 8. The CDR3 region has the DNA TGTGCCAGCAGCCAGCGGGAGAGCCTCTCAGATACGCAGTATTTT. Protein: CASSQRESLSDTQYF.

CDR3 protein: CASSETGQYNSPLHF. The CDR3 DNA is TGTGCCAGCAGTGAAACGGGACAATATAATTCACCCCTCCACTTT. This sequence joins TRBV25-1 and TRBJ1-6, with a tentative D call TRBD1 (6 bases). The CDR3 runs 15 residues. The V and J ends lost 2 bases and 4 bases respectively, with 9 bases between them. CDR1 MGHDK and CDR2 SYGVNS come from the germline V gene.

The CDR3 reads CASSSQGAVQPQHF. In DNA form, the CDR3 reads TGTGCCAGCAGCTCGCAGGGGGCGGTTCAGCCCCAGCATTTT. The V gene is TRBV7-8, the J gene TRBJ1-5, with 8 bases fitting TRBD1. V lost 4 bases to trimming and J lost 6 bases; unmatched junction nucleotides: 5. Germline V gene lookup returns CDR1 SGHVS and CDR2 FQNEAQ. The CDR3 loop spans 14 amino acids.

The chain employs TRBV7-9 and TRBJ2-7; 8 nucleotides agree with TRBD1. The germline CDR1 and CDR2 sequences are SEHNR and FQNEAQ (reference sequence). The ends lost 1 base at V and 2 bases at J; junction bases unmatched: 4. CDR3 length equals 15 residues. The CDR3 is CASSLEDRATYEQYF. The CDR3 DNA is TGTGCCAGCAGCTTAGAGGACAGGGCAACCTACGAGCAGTACTTC.

The chain joins TRBV7-9 to TRBJ1-2, with D possibly being TRBD1 (5 bases). Trimming cost V 1 base and J 5 bases, with 14 bases left between them. CDR1 and CDR2 (germline): SEHNR, FQNEAQ (reference sequence). The CDR3 length is 15 residues. The chain's CDR3 is CASSLGGRVGYGYTF. Here the CDR3 DNA reads TGTGCCAGCAGCTTAGGAGGCAGGGTTGGGTATGGCTACACCTTC.

The chain uses TRBV5-8 and TRBJ1-2; weak D call: TRBD1 (5 bases). The length of the CDR3 is 14 residues. V was trimmed by 4 bases and J by 2 bases, leaving 12 bases between them. Germline V gene sequence: CDR1 SGHTS, CDR2 YDEGEE. The CDR3: CASSRRGQNYGYTF. The CDR3 DNA sequence: TGTGCCAGCAGCCGGAGGGGTCAAAACTATGGCTACACCTTC.

J is TRBJ2-3 and V is TRBV4-2, with 8 nucleotides matching TRBD2. With V trimmed by 4 bases and J by 4 bases, 7 bases remained unmatched. The CDR3 is made up of 15 amino acids. From germline, CDR1 is LGHNA and CDR2 YNFKEQ. The CDR3 region is CASSPTTSESDTQYF. The CDR3 bases are TGTGCCAGCAGCCCGACGACTAGCGAGTCAGATACGCAGTATTTT.

The CDR3 DNA follows: TGTGCCAGCAGTGTAGTCAGGTTAGCTTTCTTT. Translating it yields CASSVVRLAFF. The chain joins TRBV6-1 to TRBJ1-1, with D unresolved. The CDR3 is 11 residues long. CDR1 is MNHNS and CDR2 is SASEGT in the germline V gene. V was trimmed by 4 bases and J by 10 bases, leaving 10 bases between them.